Reported below is one T cell receptor beta chain. In germline, CDR1 is SQVTM, CDR2 ANQGSEA. CDR3 length: 14 residues. V lost 4 bases, J lost 4 bases, and 8 bases stayed unmatched. The source of the sample is a study of CD8 T cells in Susac syndrome. When the RNA was reverse transcribed, random hexamers were used with an input of roughly 0.45 to 1 ug. TCRdb called the immunoSEQ multiplex PCR reads again in MiXCR, with one record for every CDR3 protein. The sample holds approximately 110,000 distinct CDR3 sequences, roughly 93% seen once. Sequencing was done on a sample of CD8+ T cells from PBMCs. This chain links TRBV29-1 with TRBJ2-7, with 9 nucleotides matching TRBD2. This TCR came from a human donor with multiple sclerosis. Written as DNA, the CDR3 is TGCAGCGTTGGGGGAGCTAGCGGGGAATACGAGCAGTACTTC. Translation gives CSVGGASGEYEQYF.